This TCR beta chain originates from a study of shared clonotypes between healthy human individuals. Germline CDR1 and CDR2: SGHRS and YFSETQ. This CDR3 comprises 18 residues. V lost 4 bases and J 6 bases, leaving 29 bases between the germline ends. Authors' processing steps: Filtering differed since immunoSEQ provided only junctions, with no quality scores. Sequenced by immunoSEQ multiplex PCR; TCRdb stores in-frame clones only, minus some. D and trimming come from the DNA, and the V and J calls and clone size come from that table. This table has over 95,000 clones, 55% to 70% appearing once. This sequence was found in a woman between 25 and 40 years old in good health. The sample comprised memory CD8+ T cells sorted from blood. Noted subset: CD45RO+ cells pooled with CCR7-negative TemRA cells. This chain connects TRBV5-1 to TRBJ2-7; no firm D call. The CDR3 spells CASSKDGTSPPSWSEQYF. CDR3 DNA: TGCGCCAGCAGCAAGGACGGAACCTCCCCCCCGAGTTGGAGCGAGCAGTACTTC.